The 10 T cell receptor beta chains reported below all come from one sample, sequenced in a study of blood T cell repertoires in COVID-19. Profiled with immunoSEQ multiplex PCR; TCRdb holds only in-frame clones, not every one. Of about 60,000 clones listed, around 80% are singletons. Sequencing input: peripheral blood. The receptors derive from a human donor in a cohort sampled during active COVID-19.

The chain recombines TRBV7-6 with TRBJ2-7; 8 bases are a match to TRBD1. With V trimmed by 3 bases and J by 4 bases, 5 bases remained unmatched. This CDR3 has 14 residues. Germline assignment: CDR1 SGHVS and CDR2 FNYEAQ. The CDR3 region is CASSFGQGRYEQYF. In nucleotides, the CDR3 is TGTGCCAGCAGCTTCGGACAGGGTCGGTACGAGCAGTACTTC.

The rearrangement uses TRBV6-2 or TRBV6-3 and TRBJ1-1; tentatively, D is TRBD1 (5 bases). The CDR3 is 17 residues long. Germline-derived CDR1 and CDR2 are MNHEY and SVGEGT. V was clipped by 2 bases and J by 2 bases, with 18 bases between them. The CDR3 region has the DNA TGTGCCAGCAGTTACCACTTGGACACCTCGATTAACACTGAAGCTTTCTTT. It codes for CASSYHLDTSINTEAFF.

This clone was counted a few times. The chain uses TRBV6-2 or TRBV6-3 and TRBJ1-2; 8 bases align to TRBD1. V gave up 2 bases and J gave up 4 bases; unmatched junction bases: 18. The length of the CDR3 is 19 residues. From germline, CDR1 is MNHEY and CDR2 SVGEGT. The CDR3 DNA follows: TGTGCCAGCAGTTACAACTTTGATTGGACAGGGCTGTTGGGCTATGGCTACACCTTC. Protein: CASSYNFDWTGLLGYGYTF.

V usage is TRBV19 and J usage is TRBJ1-2; a weak D match, TRBD1 (5 bases). The V end was cut by 1 base, the J end by 4 bases, with 13 bases between. Germline CDR1 LNHDA, CDR2 SQIVND (reference sequence). The CDR3 loop spans 15 amino acids. CDR3 loop: CASSIGGGGTYGYTF. CDR3 bases: TGTGCCAGTAGTATAGGAGGCGGAGGGACCTATGGCTACACCTTC.

This clone appeared a single time. Germline is not matched at one junction end, which may reflect a read error. The chain employs TRBV4-3 and TRBJ1-4; D may be TRBD1 (6 bases). This CDR3 comprises 16 residues. Per the germline V gene, CDR1 is LGHNA and CDR2 is YSLEER. The CDR3 protein is CASSEEYRDGGEKLFF. The CDR3 coding sequence is TGCGCCAGCAGCGAAGAGTACAGGGATGGGGGTGAAAAACTGTTTTTT.

This chain uses TRBV6-5 with TRBJ1-5; the match to TRBD1 covers 8 bases. The CDR3 is 15 residues long. With V trimmed by 2 bases and J by 3 bases, 3 bases remained unmatched. Germline V lookup: CDR1 MNHEY, CDR2 SVGAGI. DNA of the CDR3: TGTGCCAGCAGTTACGCAGGGGGCTTCAATCAGCCCCAGCATTTT. Residues: CASSYAGGFNQPQHF.

The rearrangement joins TRBV2 to TRBJ1-2; 10 bases align to TRBD1. V was clipped by 8 bases and J by 3 bases; unmatched bases: 6. Germline loops: CDR1 SNHLY, CDR2 FYNNEI. There are 14 residues in the CDR3. CDR3 DNA: TGTGCCAGCCAGAGGGACAGGGGATACTATGGCTACACCTTC. Its translation: CASQRDRGYYGYTF.

This clone was observed once. The chain joins TRBV6-5 to TRBJ1-2; D might be TRBD1 (6 bases). The CDR3 consists of 13 residues. Germline V gives CDR1 MNHEY, CDR2 SVGAGI. Trimming shortened V by 6 bases and J by 6 bases, and 14 bases separated the two germline ends. CDR3 region: CASRDTGLDGYTF. CDR3 coding DNA: TGTGCCAGCAGGGATACAGGGTTGGATGGCTACACCTTC.

V usage is TRBV20-1 and J usage is TRBJ1-1, with no clear D. From germline, CDR1 is DFQATT and CDR2 SNEGSKA (reference sequence). The CDR3 covers 12 residues. V shed 3 bases and J shed 7 bases, with 12 bases lying between them. The CDR3 sequence is CSASIPGNEAFF. DNA for the CDR3: TGCAGTGCTAGTATTCCGGGAAATGAAGCTTTCTTT.

V and J are TRBV6-6 and TRBJ2-7, with a tentative D call TRBD2 (5 bases). The V gene's germline CDR1 is MNHNY and CDR2 SVGAGI (reference sequence). V was trimmed by 0 bases and J by 1 base, leaving 13 bases between them. The CDR3 extends over 16 amino acids. CDR3 region: CASSYSISVLSYEQYF. CDR3 bases: TGTGCCAGCAGTTACTCGATTAGCGTTTTATCCTACGAGCAGTACTTC.